One sample yielded the 2 T cell receptor beta chains listed below, sequenced in a study of early T cells in non-severe SARS-CoV-2 infection (dated by TCRdb to the early 2020s). Library creation used 5' RACE. Instrument used: NextSeq 500. Starting from the raw public reads, TCRdb applied fastp trimming at Q25, assembled clones with MiXCR and retained in-frame beta chains. Every distinct CDR3 protein forms one entry, paired with its most common genes and DNA. The sample data list tens of thousands of distinct CDR3 sequences, and under 9% of these were observed just once. The ten largest clones take up around 3.6% of the sample. The sequenced sample was whole blood, obtained at baseline. These receptors were taken from an adult who was a healthcare worker with PCR-confirmed SARS-CoV-2 infection or an uninfected control (not recorded which).

This clonotype appeared many times. The chain has TRBV19 and TRBJ1-2, with no clear D. Germline CDR1 is LNHDA and CDR2 is SQIVND (reference sequence). CDR3 length: 12 residues. Between the trimmed V and J ends, which lost 3 bases and 3 bases, there was a span of 5 bases. This chain's CDR3 is CASSISDYGYTF. The CDR3 DNA reads as TGTGCCAGTAGTATCTCGGACTATGGCTACACCTTC.

This clonotype was seen a handful of times. The chain couples TRBV5-4 to TRBJ1-2; D unclear. The CDR3 runs to 14 residues. V was shortened by 3 bases and J by 8 bases, with 17 bases between the two germline ends. Germline-derived CDR1 and CDR2 are SGHNT and YYREEE (reference sequence). CDR3 loop: CASSSLGPRRGYTF. CDR3 sequence (DNA): TGTGCCAGCAGCTCCCTCGGACCCCGCCGGGGCTACACCTTC.